This T cell receptor (beta chain) was sequenced in a study of human T cells and chemical hapten exposure. This clonotype was seen at least ten times. CDR3 length: 17 amino acids. V was clipped by 0 bases and J by 4 bases, with 16 bases between them. Germline V gene sequence: CDR1 LGHDT, CDR2 YNNKEL (reference sequence). Time point specified: pre-sensitization, week 0. As for treatment: therapeutic diphenylcyclopropenone sensitization with weekly scalp DPC. At patch-test visits, sampling came before the patch test. One entry per CDR3 protein results from TCRdb running MiXCR on the RACE reads. The data contain tens of thousands of distinct CDR3 sequences, 11% of them singletons.

The chain has TRBV3-1 and TRBJ2-1, with a weak D call TRBD2 (5 bases). The sample consisted of whole blood, taken in connection with sensitization to the hapten diphenylcyclopropenone (DPC). This clonotype was sampled from a woman aged 40 to 50 with alopecia areata. Some clones in this sample may be carry-over from other donors' samples. The CDR3 sequence is CASSQEASNRGYNEQFF. The CDR3 region has the DNA TGTGCCAGCAGCCAAGAGGCTAGCAACCGTGGTTACAATGAGCAGTTCTTC.